This T cell receptor beta chain was observed in a study of T cell repertoires in cytomegalovirus infection. Study as a whole: It can be stated that public TCR beta signatures indicated CMV infection as well as a matching HLA type. General observations from the study: Predominance within the ex vivo response was attributable to HLA-C-restricted CMV-specific TCR beta clonotypes. Cumulative public TCR beta family frequency identified CMV carriers with the relevant HLA.

Each CDR3 protein is one row after TCRdb ran MiXCR on the reads. The profile covers 290,000 or so distinct CDR3 sequences, with approximately 10% appearing a single time and 2% to 3% taken by the ten largest. Germline V gene sequence: CDR1 MNHEY, CDR2 SVGEGT. The CDR3 has 12 residues. V lost 7 bases, J lost 4 bases, and 8 bases lay in between. This clonotype has a count of ten or more. Its antigen remains unidentified. The clonotype originates from a human donor in good health (CMV status not recorded). Some clones in this sample may be carry-over from other donors' samples. V and J are TRBV6-2 or TRBV6-3 and TRBJ1-5, with D perhaps matching TRBD1 (5 bases). The specimen was PBMCs. The CDR3, as DNA: TGTGCCAGCAAGGACATGAATCAGCCCCAGCATTTT. Protein: CASKDMNQPQHF.